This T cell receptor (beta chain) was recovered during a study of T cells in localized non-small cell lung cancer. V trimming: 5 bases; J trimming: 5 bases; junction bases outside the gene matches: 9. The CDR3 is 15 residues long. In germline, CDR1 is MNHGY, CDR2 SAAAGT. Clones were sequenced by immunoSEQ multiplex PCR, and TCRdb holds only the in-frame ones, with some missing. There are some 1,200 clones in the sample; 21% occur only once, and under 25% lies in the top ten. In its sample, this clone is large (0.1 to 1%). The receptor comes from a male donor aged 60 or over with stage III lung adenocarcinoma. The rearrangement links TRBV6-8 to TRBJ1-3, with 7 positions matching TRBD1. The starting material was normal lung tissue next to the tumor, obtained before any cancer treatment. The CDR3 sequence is CASSGIQGPRNTIYF. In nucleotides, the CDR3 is TGTGCCAGCAGTGGAATACAGGGGCCTCGAAACACCATATATTTT.